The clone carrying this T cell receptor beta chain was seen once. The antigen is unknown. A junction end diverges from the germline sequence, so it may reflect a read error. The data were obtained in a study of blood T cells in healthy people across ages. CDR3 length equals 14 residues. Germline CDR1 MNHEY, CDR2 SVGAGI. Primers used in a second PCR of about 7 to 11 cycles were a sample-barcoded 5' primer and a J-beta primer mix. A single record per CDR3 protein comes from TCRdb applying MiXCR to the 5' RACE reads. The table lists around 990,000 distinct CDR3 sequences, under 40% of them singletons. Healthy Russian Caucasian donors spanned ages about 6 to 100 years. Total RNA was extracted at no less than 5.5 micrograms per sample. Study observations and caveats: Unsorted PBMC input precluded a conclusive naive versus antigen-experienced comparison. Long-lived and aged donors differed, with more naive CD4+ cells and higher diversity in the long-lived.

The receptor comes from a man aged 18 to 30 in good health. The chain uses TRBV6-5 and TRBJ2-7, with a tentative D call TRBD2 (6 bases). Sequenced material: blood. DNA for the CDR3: TGTGCCTGCAGTCCAGGGACTCCTAGAGATGAGCAGTACTTC. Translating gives CACSPGTPRDEQYF.